This record concerns one T cell receptor (beta chain) sequence. This CDR3 is 16 amino acids long. Trimming removed 0 bases from V and 7 bases from J, with 17 bases in between. This record belongs to a study of neurological immune-mediated disorders. Synthesis of cDNA was performed by 5'RACE using 10-nucleotide random UMIs. Via MiXCR, TCRdb re-called the 5' RACE reads, giving one row per CDR3 protein. The sample carries around 25,000 distinct CDR3 sequences, roughly 21% recorded once. The sequenced sample was PBMCs. The genes are TRBV12-3 or TRBV12-4 and TRBJ2-3, with D possibly matching TRBD2 (6 bases). This TCR was recovered from a woman in her sixties or seventies in good health. CDR3 in DNA: TGTGCCAGCAGTTTAGCCGGGACTGGCATATCTTATACGCAGTATTTT. Translation gives CASSLAGTGISYTQYF.